The clone carrying this TCR beta chain was found once. Its target is unknown. The entry originates in a study of cytomegalovirus exposure and HLA in healthy donors. Study context: The 500 to 850 first-cohort repertoires and the roughly 120 validation repertoires shared the same platform, a later analysis reported.

The CDR3 contains 14 residues. Germline assignment: CDR1 SGHRS and CDR2 YFSETQ. Trimming shortened V by 0 bases and J by 6 bases, and 9 bases separated the two germline ends. Whole-study results and caveats: A few of the chains that were CMV-associated were confirmed in vitro to be specific for CMV antigens. Reports credit the classifier with highly specific, highly sensitive diagnosis of cytomegalovirus status.

The table came from immunoSEQ multiplex PCR; TCRdb's copy has only in-frame clones and leaves some out. This sample has roughly 150,000 clones; 86% occur once, and the top ten carry around 2.1%. This sequence joins TRBV5-1 and TRBJ1-4; a possible D gene is TRBD1 (6 bases). This TCR was recovered from a young woman in good health and CMV-seronegative. The sequenced sample consisted of PBMCs. The CDR3 here is CASSLGRGYEKLFF. In DNA form, the CDR3 reads TGCGCCAGCAGCTTGGGCAGGGGATATGAAAAACTGTTTTTT.